The T cell receptor (beta chain) under discussion was sequenced for a study of control samples from healthy donors and cancer patients (dated by TCRdb to the early 2020s). The sample holds one count of this clone. Its antigen is still unknown. Base qualities are missing; no much larger clone stands one base away. Libraries were built with the immunoSEQ multiplex PCR assay. TCRdb took this table from immuneACCESS and kept in-frame rearrangements with V and J called. Such tables lack part of the clones; where checked against another copy, unresolved V genes explain under half of the gap, and the rest is unexplained. This sample comprises 150,000 to 200,000 clones, around 89% of them detected only once. Together, the top ten hold over 1.1% of the sample. From the cysteine through the phenylalanine, the CDR3 covers 12 amino acids. Just CDR3 DNA is preserved here, 36 bases in frame from base 1. V and J are truncated by 7 bases and 12 bases respectively, leaving an intervening sequence of 16 bases.

Sequenced: blood. This clonotype was sampled from a woman in her forties or fifties in good health. The chain employs TRBV12-3 or TRBV12-4 and TRBJ1-3; confidence is insufficient to name the D gene. The nucleotides read TGTGCCAGCATTACTTTGCCTCCGTTCATATATTTT. This sequence encodes CASITLPPFIYF.